This TCR beta chain stems from a study of T-cell reconstitution after alpha-beta-depleted transplantation in children (dated by TCRdb to between 2015 and 2016). A note on the overall study: Using TCR repertoire profiling, the study followed T-cell immune reconstitution in a quantitative way in children after TCRalphabeta/CD19-depleted allogeneic hematopoietic cell transplantation.

Germline trimming amounts to 3 bases on V and 4 bases on J, with 11 as the count of junction bases outside the gene matches. The CDR3, from cysteine to phenylalanine, totals 17 residues. Only the CDR3 DNA stays, 51 bases, in frame from base 1. CDR1 DFQATT and CDR2 SNEGSKA were looked up in the germline V gene (reference sequence). Preparation of the library involved PCR. The sequencer listed for this sample is Illumina HiSeq 2500. To normalize quantification of the TCRbeta repertoire, the TCR libraries were built with molecular barcoding that relied on unique molecular identifiers. TCRdb cleaned the public reads at Q25 with fastp, built clones with MiXCR and kept in-frame beta chains. Rows matching on CDR3 protein sequence are summarized as one entry with the most common DNA and genes. This sample holds about 230,000 distinct CDR3 sequences; approximately 12% were observed only once. The leading ten clones occupy roughly 2.6% of the sample.

This clonotype turned up a few times. The clone's antigen remains unknown. No per-base quality is available; no much larger clone lies one base away. This TCR was sampled from a human donor who donated a stem cell graft to a child with acute lymphoblastic leukemia. Sequences were derived from PBMCs from the stem cell graft donor, sampled from the stem cell graft. The chain was built from TRBV20-1 and TRBJ2-3; 12 bases in the middle match TRBD2. The CDR3 reads as follows: CSASLLAGGLFADTQYF. The base sequence is TGCAGTGCTAGTTTGCTAGCGGGGGGGCTTTTCGCAGATACGCAGTATTTT.